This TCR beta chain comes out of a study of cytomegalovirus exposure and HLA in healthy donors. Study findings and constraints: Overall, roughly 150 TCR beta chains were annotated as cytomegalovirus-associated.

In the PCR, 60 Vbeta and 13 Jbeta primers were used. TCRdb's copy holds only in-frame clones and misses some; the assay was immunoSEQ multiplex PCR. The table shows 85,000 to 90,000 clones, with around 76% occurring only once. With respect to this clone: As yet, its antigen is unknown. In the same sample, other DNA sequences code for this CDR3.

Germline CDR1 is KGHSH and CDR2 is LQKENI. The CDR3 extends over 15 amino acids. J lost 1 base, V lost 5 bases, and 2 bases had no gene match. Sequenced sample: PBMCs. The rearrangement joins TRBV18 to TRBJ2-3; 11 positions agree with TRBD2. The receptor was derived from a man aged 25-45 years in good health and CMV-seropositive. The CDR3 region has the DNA TGTGCCAGCTCATTACTAGCGGGGGGCACAGATACGCAGTATTTT. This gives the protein CASSLLAGGTDTQYF.